This TCR beta chain stems from a study of blood T cell repertoires in COVID-19. Study overall: Italy, Spain and the United States were the sources of the convalescent and acute COVID-19 samples.

The method was immunoSEQ multiplex PCR; TCRdb's version includes in-frame clones alone and lacks a portion of them. The sample has roughly 300,000 clones; roughly 86% are singletons. The CDR3 totals 16 residues. Germline V gene data show CDR1 as SGHVS and CDR2 as FNYEAQ. With V trimmed by 4 bases and J by 1 base, 7 bases remained unmatched. Cohorts were determined from participant-reported clinical history. Material for sequencing was PBMCs or T cells enriched from blood (not recorded which). The V call is TRBV7-6, the J call TRBJ2-3, with 8 bases aligning to TRBD2. This TCR was sampled from a young woman who had recovered from COVID-19. In DNA, the CDR3 is TGTGCCAGCAGCTCCCCCCGGGGGGGTGGCACAGATACGCAGTATTTT. Translating it yields CASSSPRGGGTDTQYF.